This TCR beta chain was recovered during a study of blood T cell repertoires in COVID-19. Study at large: Samples came from the United States, Italy and Spain, spanning acute and convalescent COVID-19. T cells, B-cell-depleted T cells, or PBMCs provided the cDNA or gDNA that served as material.

V lost 4 bases, J lost 5 bases, and 7 bases stayed unmatched. Per germline, CDR1 SGHRS and CDR2 YFSETQ. The CDR3 spans 14 residues. Original analysis: By means of reference gene primer amplification, nucleated cell counts were estimated. Method: immunoSEQ multiplex PCR; TCRdb's copy keeps in-frame clones and lacks some. V and J calls and clone size come straight from that table; D and trimming were deduced from the DNA. The repertoire holds 100,000 to 150,000 clones, with over 55% as singletons. The sequence was collected from a woman between 65 and 79 years old with acute or convalescent COVID-19. The sequenced sample consisted of peripheral blood. This chain uses TRBV5-1 with TRBJ2-3; 7 bases align to TRBD2. CDR3 bases: TGCGCCAGCAGCCGTGGACTAGTTAGAGATACGCAGTATTTT. It codes for CASSRGLVRDTQYF. The variable domain in full, completed from reference TRBV5-1 and TRBJ2-3, reads KAGVTQTPRYLIKTRGQQVTLSCSPISGHRSVSWYQQTPGQGLQFLFEYFSETQRNKGNFPGRFSGRQFSNSRSEMNVSTLELGDSALYLCASSRGLVRDTQYFGPGTRLTVL.